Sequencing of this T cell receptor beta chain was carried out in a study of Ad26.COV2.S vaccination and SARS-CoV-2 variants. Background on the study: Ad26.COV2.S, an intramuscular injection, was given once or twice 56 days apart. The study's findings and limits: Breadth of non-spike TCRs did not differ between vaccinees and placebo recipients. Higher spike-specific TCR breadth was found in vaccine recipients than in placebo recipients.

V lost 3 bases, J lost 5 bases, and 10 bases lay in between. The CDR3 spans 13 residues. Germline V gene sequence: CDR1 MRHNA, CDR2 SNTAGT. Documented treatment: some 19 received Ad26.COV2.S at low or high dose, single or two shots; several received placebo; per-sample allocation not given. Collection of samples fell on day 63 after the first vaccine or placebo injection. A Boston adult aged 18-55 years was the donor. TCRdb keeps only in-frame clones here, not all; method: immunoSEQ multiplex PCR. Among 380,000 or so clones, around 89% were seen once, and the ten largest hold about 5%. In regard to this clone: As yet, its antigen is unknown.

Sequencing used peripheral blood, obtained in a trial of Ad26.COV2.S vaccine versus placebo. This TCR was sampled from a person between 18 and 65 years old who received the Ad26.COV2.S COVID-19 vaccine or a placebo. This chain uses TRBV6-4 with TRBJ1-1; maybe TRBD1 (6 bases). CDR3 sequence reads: CASSESQGTEAFF. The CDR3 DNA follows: TGTGCCAGCAGTGAATCGCAGGGGACTGAAGCTTTCTTT.